This is a list of T cell receptor beta chains from one sample in a study of early stage breast cancer tumors. The method was immunoSEQ multiplex PCR; TCRdb's version includes in-frame clones alone and lacks a portion of them. This table has tens of thousands of clones, 55% to 75% appearing once. What was sequenced was blood. The source is a person aged 45-60 years with breast cancer. Both conserved end residues are trimmed from each CDR3.

TRBJ2-1	TRBV30	AWSGLSGISYNEQF
TRBJ1-6	TRBV14	ASSQVAGVNSPLH
TRBJ1-4	TRBV19	ASTVSRTATNEKLF
TRBJ2-2	TRBV10-3	AIHEGANTGELF
TRBJ2-5	TRBV7-2	ASSPGRVEETQY
TRBJ1-2	TRBV11-3	ASSSGQGINGYT
TRBJ1-5	TRBV2	ASRTGDNSNQPQH
TRBJ2-1	TRBV11-3	ASRASGSNEQF
TRBJ1-6	TRBV5-1	ASSMTGDGANSPLH
TRBJ1-3	TRBV5-4	ASSATGFGNTIY
TRBJ2-5	TRBV15	ATRDASGRRWETQY
TRBJ2-2	TRBV27	ASSPWTTPGELF
TRBJ1-1	TRBV7-9	ASSDSSGGTEAF
TRBJ2-7	TRBV29-1	SVQGTGLAGDPYEQY
TRBJ1-1	TRBV6-5	ASSDRGQGEAF
TRBJ2-2	TRBV19	ASMRGYTGELF
TRBJ1-1	TRBV5-1	ASSFRGLGTEAF
TRBJ2-5	TRBV18	ASSRKEGAFQETQY
TRBJ2-5	TRBV11-1	ASSPHQGSQETQY
TRBJ1-1	TRBV2	ASSGTQATEAF
TRBJ2-7	TRBV9	ASSVASGTYEQY
TRBJ1-4	TRBV7-2	ASSQEATGLNEKLF
TRBJ1-4	TRBV6-6	ASRHPPGQGNEKLF
TRBJ2-1	TRBV7-2	ASSLRKIRGEQF
TRBJ1-2	TRBV5-6	ASSLAGQAYGYT
TRBJ2-3	TRBV9	ASSVEGSYETLC